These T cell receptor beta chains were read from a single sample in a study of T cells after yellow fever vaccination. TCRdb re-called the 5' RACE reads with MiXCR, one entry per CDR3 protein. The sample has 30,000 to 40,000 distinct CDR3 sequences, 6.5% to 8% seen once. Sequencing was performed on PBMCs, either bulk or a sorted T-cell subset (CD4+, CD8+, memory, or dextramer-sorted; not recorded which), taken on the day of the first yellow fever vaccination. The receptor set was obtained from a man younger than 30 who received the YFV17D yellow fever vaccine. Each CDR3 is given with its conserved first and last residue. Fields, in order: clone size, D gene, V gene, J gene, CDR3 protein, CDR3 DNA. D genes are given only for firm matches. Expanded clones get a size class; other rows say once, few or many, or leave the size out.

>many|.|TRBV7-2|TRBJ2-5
CASSRTLLETQYF
TGTGCCAGCAGTCGGACGCTATTGGAGACCCAGTACTTC
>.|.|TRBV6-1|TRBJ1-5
CASRAQSTDMGNQPQHF
TGTGCCAGCAGGGCCCAATCGACAGATATGGGCAATCAGCCCCAGCATTTT
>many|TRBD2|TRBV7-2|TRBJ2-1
CASGPLAGVLNEQFF
TGTGCCAGCGGGCCTCTAGCGGGGGTTCTCAATGAGCAGTTCTTC
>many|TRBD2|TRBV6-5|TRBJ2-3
CASSYGGLDREKYF
TGTGCCAGCAGTTACGGGGGACTAGACCGGGAAAAGTATTTT
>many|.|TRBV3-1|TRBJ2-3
CASSVLTDTQYF
TGTGCCAGCAGCGTCCTCACAGATACGCAGTATTTT
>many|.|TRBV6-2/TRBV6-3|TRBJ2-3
CASSSTTDTQYF
TGTGCCAGCAGTTCTACCACAGATACGCAGTATTTT
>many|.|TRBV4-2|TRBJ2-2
CASSQGEGIPLFF
TGTGCCAGCAGCCAAGGGGAAGGCATTCCGCTGTTTTTT
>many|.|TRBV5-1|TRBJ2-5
CASSLMAGLQETQYF
TGCGCCAGCAGCTTGATGGCGGGGCTACAAGAGACCCAGTACTTC
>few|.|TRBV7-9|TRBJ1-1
CASSTTGLLRSEAFF
TGTGCCAGCAGCACGACAGGACTACTTAGGTCTGAAGCTTTCTTT
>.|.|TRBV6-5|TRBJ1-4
CASRQGEKLFF
TGTGCCAGCAGGCAGGGTGAAAAACTGTTTTTT
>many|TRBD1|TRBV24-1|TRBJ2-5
CATSDNIRGQGNETQYF
TGTGCCACCAGTGACAACATAAGGGGGCAGGGAAATGAGACCCAGTACTTC
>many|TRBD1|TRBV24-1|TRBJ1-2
CATGPRRNLWDRGSPYGYTF
TGTGCCACCGGCCCCCGTCGCAACCTATGGGACAGGGGATCCCCCTATGGCTACACCTTC
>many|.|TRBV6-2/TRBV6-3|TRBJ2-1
CASSYSIGAASYNEQFF
TGTGCCAGCAGTTACTCGATTGGGGCAGCATCCTACAATGAGCAGTTCTTC
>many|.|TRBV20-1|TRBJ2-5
CSATPPQETQYF
TGCAGTGCTACCCCGCCCCAAGAGACCCAGTACTTC
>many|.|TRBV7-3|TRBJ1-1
CASSVTGMNTEAFF
TGTGCCAGCAGCGTAACAGGGATGAACACTGAAGCTTTCTTT
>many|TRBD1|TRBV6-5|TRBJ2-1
CASILRGTDSYNEQFF
TGTGCCAGCATCCTAAGGGGGACAGACTCCTACAATGAGCAGTTCTTC
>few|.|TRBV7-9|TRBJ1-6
CASSLGEGPLHF
TGTGCCAGCAGCTTAGGGGAGGGACCCCTCCACTTT
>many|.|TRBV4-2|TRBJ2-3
CASSQEGSPDTQYF
TGTGCCAGCAGCCAAGAGGGTAGCCCAGATACGCAGTATTTT
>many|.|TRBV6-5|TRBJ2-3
CASSYSGQGRIDTQYF
TGTGCCAGCAGTTACTCGGGGCAGGGGCGAATAGATACGCAGTATTTT
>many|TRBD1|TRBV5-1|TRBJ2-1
CASTFLGTGIYNEQFF
TGCGCCAGCACCTTCCTCGGGACAGGGATCTACAATGAGCAGTTCTTC
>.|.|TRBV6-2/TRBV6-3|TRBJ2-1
CASSYVGGSEQFF
TGTGCCAGCAGTTACGTGGGGGGTAGTGAGCAGTTCTTC
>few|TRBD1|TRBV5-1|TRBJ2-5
CASSSGTGDQETQYF
TGCGCCAGCAGCTCCGGGACAGGCGATCAAGAGACCCAGTACTTC
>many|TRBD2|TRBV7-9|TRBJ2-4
CASRSLAGEIQYF
TGTGCCAGCAGGTCACTAGCGGGGGAGATTCAGTACTTC
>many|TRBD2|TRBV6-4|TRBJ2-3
CASSDGAGGQDTQYF
TGTGCCAGCAGTGACGGTGCGGGGGGGCAAGATACGCAGTATTTT
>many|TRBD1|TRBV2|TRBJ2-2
CASSRTGTNTGELFF
TGTGCCAGCAGCAGGACAGGGACGAACACCGGGGAGCTGTTTTTT
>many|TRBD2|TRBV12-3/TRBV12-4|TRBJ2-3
CASSIWTSGVTDTQYF
TGTGCCAGCAGTATCTGGACTAGCGGAGTCACAGATACGCAGTATTTT
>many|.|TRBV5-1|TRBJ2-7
CASSLISGLGEQYF
TGCGCCAGCAGCTTGATCTCAGGGCTCGGCGAGCAGTACTTC
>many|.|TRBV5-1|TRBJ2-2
CASSSTGPPNTGELFF
TGCGCCAGCAGCTCTACAGGGCCGCCGAACACCGGGGAGCTGTTTTTT
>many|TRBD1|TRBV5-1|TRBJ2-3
CASSLRSAGQGTDTQYF
TGCGCCAGCAGCTTGCGGAGTGCGGGACAGGGGACAGATACGCAGTATTTT
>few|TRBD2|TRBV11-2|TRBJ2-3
CASSLWFAGGSTDTQYF
TGTGCCAGCAGCTTATGGTTCGCGGGGGGGAGCACAGATACGCAGTATTTT
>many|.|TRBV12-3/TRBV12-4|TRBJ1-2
CASSGGGGYTF
TGTGCCAGCAGTGGGGGTGGGGGCTACACCTTC
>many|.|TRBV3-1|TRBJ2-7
CASSQAAQEQYF
TGTGCCAGCAGCCAAGCCGCCCAGGAGCAGTACTTC
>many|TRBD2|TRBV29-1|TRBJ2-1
CSVVVAGGFNEQFF
TGCAGCGTTGTTGTAGCGGGGGGTTTTAATGAGCAGTTCTTC
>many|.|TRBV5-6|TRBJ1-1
CASTTPDRETEAFF
TGTGCCAGCACAACCCCCGACAGAGAAACTGAAGCTTTCTTT
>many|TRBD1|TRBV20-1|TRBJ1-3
CSARVAGGRDTIYF
TGCAGTGCTAGAGTGGCAGGGGGCAGGGACACCATATATTTT
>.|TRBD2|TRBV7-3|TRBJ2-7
CASSLGSGKAYEQYF
TGTGCCAGCAGCTTAGGGAGCGGGAAAGCCTACGAGCAGTACTTC
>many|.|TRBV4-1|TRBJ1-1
CASSQLRGYTEAFF
TGCGCCAGCAGCCAATTACGGGGTTACACTGAAGCTTTCTTT
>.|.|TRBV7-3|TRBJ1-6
CASSLTRAKGSPLHF
TGTGCCAGCAGCTTAACCCGGGCAAAGGGGTCACCCCTCCACTTT
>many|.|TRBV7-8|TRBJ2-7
CASSPYTVVTLSF
TGTGCCAGCAGCCCATACACCGTCGTAACACTCAGTTTC
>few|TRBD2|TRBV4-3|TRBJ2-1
CASSQEVAGGYNEQFF
TGCGCCAGCAGCCAAGAGGTAGCGGGGGGTTACAATGAGCAGTTCTTC
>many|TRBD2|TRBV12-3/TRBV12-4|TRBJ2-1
CASSPAGGYNEQFF
TGTGCCAGCAGTCCCGCGGGAGGCTACAATGAGCAGTTCTTC
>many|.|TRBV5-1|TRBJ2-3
CASSLPTGTTDTQYF
TGCGCCAGCAGCTTACCTACAGGGACCACAGATACGCAGTATTTT
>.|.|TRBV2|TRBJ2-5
CASNEYPGETQYF
TGTGCCAGCAACGAATACCCAGGGGAGACCCAGTACTTC
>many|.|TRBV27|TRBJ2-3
CASSPGQFTDTQYF
TGTGCCAGCAGTCCCGGACAGTTCACAGATACGCAGTATTTT
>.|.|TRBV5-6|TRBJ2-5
CASIPAGLYGGTQYF
TGTGCCAGCATCCCTGCAGGGCTGTATGGTGGGACCCAGTACTTC
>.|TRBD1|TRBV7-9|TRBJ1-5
CASSLGAGTGNQPQHF
TGTGCCAGCAGCTTAGGGGCCGGGACAGGGAATCAGCCCCAGCATTTT